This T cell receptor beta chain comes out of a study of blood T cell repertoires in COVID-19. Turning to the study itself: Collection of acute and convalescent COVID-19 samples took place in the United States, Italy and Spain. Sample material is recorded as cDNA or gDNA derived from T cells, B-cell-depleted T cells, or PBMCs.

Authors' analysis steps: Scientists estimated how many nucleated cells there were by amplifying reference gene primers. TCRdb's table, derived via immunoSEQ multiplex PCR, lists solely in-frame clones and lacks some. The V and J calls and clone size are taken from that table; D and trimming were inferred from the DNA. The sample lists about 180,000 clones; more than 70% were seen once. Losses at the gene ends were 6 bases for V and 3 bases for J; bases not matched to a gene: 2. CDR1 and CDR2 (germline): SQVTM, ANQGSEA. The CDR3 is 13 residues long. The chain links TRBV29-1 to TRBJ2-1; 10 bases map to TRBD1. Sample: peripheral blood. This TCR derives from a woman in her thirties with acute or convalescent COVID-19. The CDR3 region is CSVDRGLYNEQFF. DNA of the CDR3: TGCAGCGTAGACAGGGGGCTCTACAATGAGCAGTTCTTC.